These 15 T cell receptor beta chains share one sample of origin, sequenced in a study of OX40 agonist ivuxolimab in advanced cancers. Library preparation used the immunoSEQ multiplex PCR assay. This is the immuneACCESS table as TCRdb keeps it, with only in-frame sequences that have V and J called. A part of the clones is gone; compared with another copy, unresolved V genes explain less than half, and the rest is unexplained. This sample is represented by fewer than 75,000 clones; 88% of them were singletons. The ten largest account for under 0.75% of the sample. The starting material was CD4+ or CD8+ T cells sorted from blood, obtained in a trial of the OX40 agonist ivuxolimab. Receptors were obtained from an adult with an advanced solid tumor such as melanoma, head and neck, liver or kidney cancer.

CDR3 protein: CAWSVQAETQYF. The CDR3 DNA reads as TGTGCCTGGAGTGTGCAGGCGGAGACCCAGTACTTC. The chain links TRBV30 to TRBJ2-5; unclear D gene. V lost 0 bases and J 5 bases, leaving 7 bases between the germline ends. Looked up from germline, CDR1 is GTSNPN and CDR2 is SVGIG (reference sequence). This CDR3 has 12 amino acids.

This clone was seen a handful of times. The chain has TRBV5-5 and TRBJ1-1; TRBD1 is a possible D gene (6 bases). Germline-derived CDR1 and CDR2 are SGHKS and YYEKEE (reference sequence). Trimming removed 1 base at V and 7 bases at J, with 17 bases between. CDR3 length: 15 residues. This CDR3 reads CASSLLGAKSGEAFF. CDR3 sequence (DNA): TGTGCCAGCAGCTTGCTGGGGGCGAAGTCTGGTGAAGCTTTCTTT.

The V gene is TRBV5-4, the J gene TRBJ2-3, with 13 bases lining up with TRBD2. Trimming cost V 4 bases and J 5 bases; bases outside gene matches: 4. This CDR3 region has 15 residues. Looked up from germline, CDR1 is SGHNT and CDR2 is YYREEE (reference sequence). The CDR3 sequence is CASSVTSGRIDTQYF. DNA for the CDR3: TGTGCCAGCAGCGTGACTAGCGGGAGGATAGATACGCAGTATTTT.

This chain joins TRBV9 and TRBJ1-2; TRBD1 aligns across 10 bases. The junction had 14 bases not matched to a gene; V was cut back by 4 bases and J by 2 bases. In germline, CDR1 is SGDLS, CDR2 YYNGEE. The CDR3 spans 18 residues. CDR3: CASSITKTGTGVNYGYTF. The CDR3 nucleotides read TGTGCCAGCAGCATAACTAAAACCGGGACAGGGGTAAACTATGGCTACACCTTC.

The V and J genes are TRBV6-6 and TRBJ2-5; 8 bases match TRBD2. Germline CDR1 is MNHNY and CDR2 is SVGAGI (reference sequence). After removal of 3 bases from V and 3 bases from J, the junction contained 6 bases not matched to a gene. CDR3 length: 15 amino acids. The CDR3 DNA follows: TGTGCCAGCAGTTATCTGGCGGGGGGAGAAGAGACCCAGTACTTC. It yields the protein CASSYLAGGEETQYF.

V and J are TRBV5-5 and TRBJ1-5; possibly TRBD1 for D (5 bases). This CDR3 has 16 amino acids. With 2 bases removed from V and 5 bases from J, the gap between germline ends came to 17 bases. Looked up from germline, CDR1 is SGHKS and CDR2 is YYEKEE (reference sequence). The CDR3 region is CASSLSPVTDDQPQHF. DNA of the CDR3: TGTGCCAGCAGCTTATCACCCGTGACAGACGATCAGCCCCAGCATTTT. The full variable domain, its missing parts supplied by reference TRBV5-5 and TRBJ1-5, is DAGVTQSPTHLIKTRGQQVTLRCSPISGHKSVSWYQQVLGQGPQFIFQYYEKEERGRGNFPDRFSARQFPNYSSELNVNALLLGDSALYLCASSLSPVTDDQPQHFGDGTRLSIL.

The chain combines TRBV18 with TRBJ2-3, with TRBD2 matching over 8 bases. The V gene's germline CDR1 is KGHSH and CDR2 LQKENI. J was trimmed by 2 bases and V by 2 bases; bases with no gene match: 6. CDR3 length: 16 residues. This CDR3 reads CASSPIAGLPTDTQYF. The CDR3 DNA sequence: TGTGCCAGCTCACCAATAGCGGGGCTACCCACAGATACGCAGTATTTT.

This chain connects TRBV11-2 to TRBJ2-5; D unclear. From germline, CDR1 is SGHAT and CDR2 FQNNGV. The CDR3 consists of 16 residues. The germline V and J ends were trimmed by 5 bases and 5 bases, with 21 bases remaining between them. This CDR3 reads CASSRRLSSIEETQYF. For the CDR3, the DNA is TGTGCCAGCAGCCGTCGTCTTAGTTCGATCGAGGAGACCCAGTACTTC.

This clone was counted only a few times. The CDR3 loop is CATRGGGQPQHF. As DNA, the CDR3 is TGTGCCACCAGAGGGGGAGGTCAGCCCCAGCATTTT. V usage is TRBV28 and J usage is TRBJ1-5; TRBD1 is a possible D gene (6 bases). The CDR3 loop spans 12 amino acids. V shed 10 bases and J shed 6 bases, with 13 bases lying between them. Germline CDR1 reads MDHEN; CDR2 reads SYDVKM.

The genes are TRBV2 and TRBJ2-2; D is unresolved. The CDR3 sequence is 14 residues long. With 2 bases removed from V and 5 bases from J, the gap between germline ends came to 9 bases. The germline CDR1 and CDR2 sequences are SNHLY and FYNNEI. The CDR3 DNA is TGTGCCAGCAGTGAAATCCTCAAAACCGGGGAGCTGTTTTTT. Translation gives CASSEILKTGELFF.

The chain has TRBV28 and TRBJ1-1; D not resolved. The CDR3 length is 15 residues. V gave up 3 bases and J gave up 0 bases, with 11 bases separating them. In germline, CDR1 is MDHEN, CDR2 SYDVKM. CDR3 amino acids: CASSFLSRMNTEAFF. CDR3 coding DNA: TGTGCCAGCAGTTTCTTGAGCAGGATGAACACTGAAGCTTTCTTT.

This clone was detected only once. The J gene is TRBJ2-7, the V gene TRBV29-1; D remains ambiguous. Trimming shortened V by 7 bases and J by 6 bases, and 19 bases separated the two germline ends. The CDR3 is made up of 13 amino acids. Germline V gene data show CDR1 as SQVTM and CDR2 as ANQGSEA. The CDR3 region is CSAWTRVVGEQYF. The CDR3 DNA is TGCAGCGCCTGGACCCGGGTCGTCGGCGAGCAGTACTTC.

The gene calls are TRBV7-9 and TRBJ1-1; D remains unclear. V was trimmed by 5 bases and J by 0 bases, leaving 4 bases between them. From germline, CDR1 is SEHNR and CDR2 FQNEAQ (reference sequence). The CDR3 consists of 12 residues. CDR3 DNA: TGTGCCAGCAGCGTGATGAACACTGAAGCTTTCTTT. Residues: CASSVMNTEAFF.

The chain is built from TRBV5-4 and TRBJ2-2, with 8 bases aligning to TRBD2. The V and J ends lost 1 base and 1 base, in that order; junction bases with no gene match: 3. The CDR3 is 16 residues long. Germline V gives CDR1 SGHNT, CDR2 YYREEE (reference sequence). Written as DNA, the CDR3 is TGTGCCAGCAGCTTGTTAGCGGGACGGAACACCGGGGAGCTGTTTTTT. Residues: CASSLLAGRNTGELFF.

This sequence joins TRBV7-9 and TRBJ1-4, with TRBD1 matching over 7 bases. With V trimmed by 2 bases and J by 8 bases, 2 bases remained unmatched. Germline CDR1 is SEHNR and CDR2 is FQNEAQ (reference sequence). This CDR3 has 13 residues. The CDR3 nucleotides read TGTGCCAGCAGCTTACCGGACAGGGAAAAACTGTTTTTT. Its protein is CASSLPDREKLFF.